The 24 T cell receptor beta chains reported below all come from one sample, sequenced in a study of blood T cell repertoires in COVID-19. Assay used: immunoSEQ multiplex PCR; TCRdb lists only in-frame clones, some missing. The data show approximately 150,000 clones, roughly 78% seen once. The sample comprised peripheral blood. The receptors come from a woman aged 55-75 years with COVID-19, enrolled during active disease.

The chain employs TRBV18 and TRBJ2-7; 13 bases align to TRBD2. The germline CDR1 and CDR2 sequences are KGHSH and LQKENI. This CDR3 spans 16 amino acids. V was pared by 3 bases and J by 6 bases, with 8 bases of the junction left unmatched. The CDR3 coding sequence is TGTGCCAGCTCACCGACCGGGACTAGCGGGATCTTCGAGCAGTACTTC. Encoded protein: CASSPTGTSGIFEQYF.

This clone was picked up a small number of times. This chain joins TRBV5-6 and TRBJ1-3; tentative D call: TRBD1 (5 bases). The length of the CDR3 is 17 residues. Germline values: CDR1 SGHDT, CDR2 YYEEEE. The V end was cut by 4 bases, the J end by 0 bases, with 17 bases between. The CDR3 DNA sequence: TGTGCCAGCAGCCCGACACCTAAGGGGCACTCTGGAAACACCATATATTTT. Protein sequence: CASSPTPKGHSGNTIYF.

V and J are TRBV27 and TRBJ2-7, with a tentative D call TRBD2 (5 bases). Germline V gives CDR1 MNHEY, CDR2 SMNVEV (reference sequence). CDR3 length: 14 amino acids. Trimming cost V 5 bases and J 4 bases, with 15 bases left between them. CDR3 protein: CASSPAGRGYEQYF. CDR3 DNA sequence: TGTGCCAGCAGTCCGGCGGGCCGGGGTTACGAGCAGTACTTC.

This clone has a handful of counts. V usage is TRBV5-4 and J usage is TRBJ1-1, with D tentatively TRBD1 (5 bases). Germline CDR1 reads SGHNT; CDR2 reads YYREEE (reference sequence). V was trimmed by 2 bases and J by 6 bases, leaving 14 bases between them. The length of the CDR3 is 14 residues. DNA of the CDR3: TGTGCCAGCAGCTTTCGGGGGGGAAGTTCTGAAGCTTTCTTT. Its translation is CASSFRGGSSEAFF.

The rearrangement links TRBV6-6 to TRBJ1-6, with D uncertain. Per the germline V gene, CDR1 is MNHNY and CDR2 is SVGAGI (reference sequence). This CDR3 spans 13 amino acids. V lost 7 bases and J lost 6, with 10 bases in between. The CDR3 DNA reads TGTGCCAGCAATGTAGAGGGTAATTCACCCCTCCACTTT. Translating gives CASNVEGNSPLHF.

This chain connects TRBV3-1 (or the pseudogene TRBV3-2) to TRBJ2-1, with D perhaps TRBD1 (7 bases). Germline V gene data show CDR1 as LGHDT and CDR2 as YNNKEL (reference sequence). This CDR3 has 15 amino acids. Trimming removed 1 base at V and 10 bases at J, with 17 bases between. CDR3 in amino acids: CASSQGGGWAGEQFF. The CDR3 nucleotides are TGTGCCAGCAGCCAAGGAGGGGGCTGGGCGGGGGAGCAGTTCTTC.

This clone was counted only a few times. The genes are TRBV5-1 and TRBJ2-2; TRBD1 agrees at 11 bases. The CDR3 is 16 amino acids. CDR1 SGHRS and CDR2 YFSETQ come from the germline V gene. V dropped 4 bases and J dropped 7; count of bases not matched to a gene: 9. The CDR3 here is CASSLGQGARGGELFF. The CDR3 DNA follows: TGCGCCAGCAGCCTTGGACAGGGGGCACGTGGCGGGGAGCTGTTTTTT. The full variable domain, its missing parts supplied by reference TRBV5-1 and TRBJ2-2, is KAGVTQTPRYLIKTRGQQVTLSCSPISGHRSVSWYQQTPGQGLQFLFEYFSETQRNKGNFPGRFSGRQFSNSRSEMNVSTLELGDSALYLCASSLGQGARGGELFFGEGSRLTVL.

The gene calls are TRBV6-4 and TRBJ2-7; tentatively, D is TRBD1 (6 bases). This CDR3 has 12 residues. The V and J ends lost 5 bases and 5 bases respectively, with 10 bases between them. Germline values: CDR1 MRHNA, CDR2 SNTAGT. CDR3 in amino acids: CASSTGYNEQYV. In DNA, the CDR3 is TGTGCCAGCAGTACAGGGTATAACGAGCAGTACGTC.

The CDR3 nucleotides are TGTGCCTGGAGTGTAAGGACAGGGGATAATCAGCCCCAGCATTTT. Its protein is CAWSVRTGDNQPQHF. V gene TRBV30 combines with J gene TRBJ1-5, with 9 bases matching TRBD1. Trimming took 0 bases from V and 4 from J; bases not matched to a gene: 4. The CDR3 is made up of 15 amino acids. The germline gives CDR1 GTSNPN, CDR2 SVGIG (reference sequence).

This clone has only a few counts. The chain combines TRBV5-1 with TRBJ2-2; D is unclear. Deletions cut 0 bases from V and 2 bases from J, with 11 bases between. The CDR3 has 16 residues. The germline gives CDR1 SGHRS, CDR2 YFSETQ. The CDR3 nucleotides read TGCGCCAGCAGCTTGGCCGCGAGCGACAACACCGGGGAGCTGTTTTTT. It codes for CASSLAASDNTGELFF.

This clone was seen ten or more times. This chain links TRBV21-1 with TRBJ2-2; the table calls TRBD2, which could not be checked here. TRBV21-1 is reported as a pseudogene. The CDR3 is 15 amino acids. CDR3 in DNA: TGTGCCAGCAGCGTGGAGGGTTCTCGCACCGGGGAGCTGTTTTTT. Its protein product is CASSVEGSRTGELFF.

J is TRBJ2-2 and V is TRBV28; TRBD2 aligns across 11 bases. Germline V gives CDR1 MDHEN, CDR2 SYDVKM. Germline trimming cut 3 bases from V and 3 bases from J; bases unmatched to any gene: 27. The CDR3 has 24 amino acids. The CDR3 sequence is CASSFVFVTLIQGALAGDTGELFF. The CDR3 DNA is TGTGCCAGCAGTTTCGTATTCGTAACCCTGATCCAGGGGGCACTAGCGGGAGACACCGGGGAGCTGTTTTTT. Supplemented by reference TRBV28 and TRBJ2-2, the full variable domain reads DVKVTQSSRYLVKRTGEKVFLECVQDMDHENMFWYRQDPGLGLRLIYFSYDVKMKEKGDIPEGYSVSREKKERFSLILESASTNQTSMYLCASSFVFVTLIQGALAGDTGELFFGEGSRLTVL.

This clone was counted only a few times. The CDR3 loop reads CASSYGAEQYF. The CDR3 DNA sequence: TGTGCCAGCAGCTACGGAGCCGAGCAGTACTTC. This sequence joins TRBV27 and TRBJ2-7; D gene uncertain. The germline gives CDR1 MNHEY, CDR2 SMNVEV (reference sequence). The CDR3 is 11 amino acids. With 6 bases removed from V and 6 bases from J, the gap between germline ends came to 9 bases.

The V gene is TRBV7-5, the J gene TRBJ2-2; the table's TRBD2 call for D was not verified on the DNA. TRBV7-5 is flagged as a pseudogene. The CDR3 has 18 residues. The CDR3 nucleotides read TGTGCCAGAAGCCACCCCTGGGTAGCGGGGGTTGAGGCCGGGGAGCTGTTTTTT. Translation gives CARSHPWVAGVEAGELFF.

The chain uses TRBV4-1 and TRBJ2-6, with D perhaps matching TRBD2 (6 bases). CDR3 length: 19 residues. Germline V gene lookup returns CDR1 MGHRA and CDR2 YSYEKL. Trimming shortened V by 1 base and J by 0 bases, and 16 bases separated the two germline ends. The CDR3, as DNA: TGCGCCAGCAGCCAAGTAATGGGCGGGGACCTCTCTGGGGCCAACGTCCTGACTTTC. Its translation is CASSQVMGGDLSGANVLTF.

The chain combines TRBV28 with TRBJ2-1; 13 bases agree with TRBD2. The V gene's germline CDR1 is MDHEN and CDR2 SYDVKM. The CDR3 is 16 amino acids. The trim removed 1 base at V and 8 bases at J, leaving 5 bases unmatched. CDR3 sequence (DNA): TGTGCCAGCAGTTTATTCGGACTAGCGGGAGTGCATGAGCAGTTCTTC. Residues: CASSLFGLAGVHEQFF.

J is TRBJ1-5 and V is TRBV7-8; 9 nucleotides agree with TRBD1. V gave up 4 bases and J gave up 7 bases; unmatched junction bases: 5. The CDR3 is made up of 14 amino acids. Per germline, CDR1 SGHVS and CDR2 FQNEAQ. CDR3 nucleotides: TGTGCCAGCAGCTCGGGACAGGGATGGCAGCCCCAGCATTTT. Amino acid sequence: CASSSGQGWQPQHF.

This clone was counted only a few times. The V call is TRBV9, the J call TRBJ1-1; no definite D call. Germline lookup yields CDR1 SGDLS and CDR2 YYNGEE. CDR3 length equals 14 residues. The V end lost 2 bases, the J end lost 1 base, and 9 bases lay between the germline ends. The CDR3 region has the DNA TGTGCCAGCAGCGTTCAAAGCACGAACACTGAAGCTTTCTTT. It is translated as CASSVQSTNTEAFF.

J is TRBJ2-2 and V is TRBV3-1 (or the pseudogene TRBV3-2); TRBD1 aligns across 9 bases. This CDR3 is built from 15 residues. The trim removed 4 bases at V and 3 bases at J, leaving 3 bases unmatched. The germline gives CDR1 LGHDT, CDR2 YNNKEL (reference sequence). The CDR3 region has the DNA TGTGCCAGCAGCCTCAGGACAGGGGACACCGGGGAGCTGTTTTTT. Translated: CASSLRTGDTGELFF.

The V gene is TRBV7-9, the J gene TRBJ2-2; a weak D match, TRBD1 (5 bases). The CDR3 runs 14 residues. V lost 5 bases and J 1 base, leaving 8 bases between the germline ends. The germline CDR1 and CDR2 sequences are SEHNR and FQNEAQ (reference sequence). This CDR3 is CASSNRMNTGELFF. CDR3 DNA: TGTGCCAGCAGCAACAGGATGAACACCGGGGAGCTGTTTTTT.

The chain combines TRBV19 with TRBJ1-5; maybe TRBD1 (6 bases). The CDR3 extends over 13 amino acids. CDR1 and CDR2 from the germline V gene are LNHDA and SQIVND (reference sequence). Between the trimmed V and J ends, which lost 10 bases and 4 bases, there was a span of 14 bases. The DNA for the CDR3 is TGTGCCACCCGGCGCGGACAGAATCAGCCCCAGCATTTT. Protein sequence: CATRRGQNQPQHF.

The CDR3 loop reads CATAGTGNQPQHF. In nucleotides, the CDR3 is TGTGCCACCGCAGGGACAGGGAATCAGCCCCAGCATTTT. The rearrangement joins TRBV19 to TRBJ1-5; the match to TRBD1 covers 9 bases. Germline V CDR1 and CDR2: LNHDA, SQIVND (reference sequence). The CDR3 runs 13 residues. The trim removed 10 bases at V and 4 bases at J, leaving 5 bases unmatched.

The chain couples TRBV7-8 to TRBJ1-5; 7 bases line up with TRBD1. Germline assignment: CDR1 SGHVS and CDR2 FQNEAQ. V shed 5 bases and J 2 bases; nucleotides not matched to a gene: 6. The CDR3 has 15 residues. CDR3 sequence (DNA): TGTGCCAGCAGCCCGACAGGGACGGGCAATCAGCCCCAGCATTTT. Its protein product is CASSPTGTGNQPQHF.

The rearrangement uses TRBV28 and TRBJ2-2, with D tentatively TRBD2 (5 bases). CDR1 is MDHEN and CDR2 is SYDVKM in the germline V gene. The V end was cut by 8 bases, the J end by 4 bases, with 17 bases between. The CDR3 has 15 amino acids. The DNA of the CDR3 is TGTGCCAGCGGTATAGGAGGCCAGAGCACCGGGGAGCTGTTTTTT. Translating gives CASGIGGQSTGELFF.